Each of the 18 T cell receptor beta chains below was sequenced from the same sample in a study of tumour-infiltrating T cells in Burkitt lymphoma. Sequenced by immunoSEQ multiplex PCR; TCRdb stores in-frame clones only, minus some. Of some 2,500 clones in the sample, about 14% were seen once. The sequencing sample was made of tumor tissue. All receptors derive from a human donor with Burkitt lymphoma.

The chain has TRBV29-1 and TRBJ2-7, with 10 bases identical to TRBD1. This CDR3 contains 13 residues. Losses at the gene ends were 4 bases for V and 7 bases for J; bases not matched to a gene: 7. Germline lookup yields CDR1 SQVTM and CDR2 ANQGSEA. CDR3 in DNA: TGCAGCGTTGTAGGGACAGGGGTGGGGGAGCAGTACTTC. This translates into CSVVGTGVGEQYF.

The gene calls are TRBV4-2 and TRBJ1-5, with D possibly matching TRBD1 (6 bases). V gave up 1 base and J gave up 5 bases, with 15 bases separating them. The CDR3 runs to 16 residues. Germline-derived CDR1 and CDR2 are LGHNA and YNFKEQ. CDR3 in amino acids: CASSQGPQGKDQPQHF. The CDR3 DNA is TGTGCCAGCAGCCAAGGCCCCCAGGGGAAGGATCAGCCCCAGCATTTT.

This clone was seen only a few times. This sample also contains other DNA sequences that code for the same CDR3. This chain joins TRBV6-5 and TRBJ2-7; 9 bases map to TRBD1. There are 14 residues in the CDR3. Germline loops: CDR1 MNHEY, CDR2 SVGAGI. The ends lost 4 bases at V and 2 bases at J; junction bases unmatched: 3. DNA of the CDR3: TGTGCCAGCAGTTGGGGACAGGGCCCCTACGAGCAGTACTTC. Translating gives CASSWGQGPYEQYF.

The chain employs TRBV5-4 and TRBJ1-1; 7 nucleotides line up with TRBD1. This CDR3 spans 15 amino acids. Germline V gives CDR1 SGHNT, CDR2 YYREEE (reference sequence). With 4 bases clipped from V and 1 base from J, the junction kept 7 bases outside the gene matches. This CDR3 reads CASSPGTVTNTEAFF. DNA for the CDR3: TGTGCCAGCAGCCCCGGGACAGTTACGAACACTGAAGCTTTCTTT.

In this sample, this clone turned up a few times. This chain links TRBV18 with TRBJ2-1, with D perhaps matching TRBD1 (6 bases). The V and J ends lost 8 bases and 7 bases respectively, with 12 bases between them. Germline CDR1 reads KGHSH; CDR2 reads LQKENI. The CDR3 extends over 12 amino acids. The DNA for the CDR3 is TGTGCCAGCGCAAGACAGGCAAATGAGCAGTTCTTC. This sequence encodes CASARQANEQFF.

This clone has a handful of counts. The chain is built from TRBV15 and TRBJ2-1; no reliable D call. V dropped 8 bases and J dropped 1 base, with 9 bases sitting between them. Germline loops: CDR1 LNHNV, CDR2 YYDKDF (reference sequence). CDR3 length equals 13 residues. The CDR3, as DNA: TGTGCCACCGGGCTGATATCCTACAATGAGCAGTTCTTC. It yields the protein CATGLISYNEQFF.

This clone was counted a few times. This rearrangement joins TRBV27 to TRBJ1-1, with a possible D match to TRBD1 (5 bases). Germline CDR1 reads MNHEY; CDR2 reads SMNVEV (reference sequence). There are 14 residues in the CDR3. Trimming shortened V by 3 bases and J by 2 bases, and 10 bases separated the two germline ends. The DNA of the CDR3 is TGTGCCAGCAGTTTGAGGGGAATCAACACTGAAGCTTTCTTT. As protein: CASSLRGINTEAFF.

This chain uses TRBV7-8 with TRBJ2-2; D is possibly TRBD2 (5 bases). The length of the CDR3 is 16 residues. CDR1 is SGHVS and CDR2 is FQNEAQ in the germline V gene. The V end was cut by 4 bases, the J end by 4 bases, with 16 bases between. Written as DNA, the CDR3 is TGTGCCAGCAGCTCCTCGGGATACCACGTCACCGGGGAGCTGTTTTTT. It encodes CASSSSGYHVTGELFF.

This chain joins TRBV7-8 and TRBJ2-5, with 9 bases aligning to TRBD2. Germline loops: CDR1 SGHVS, CDR2 FQNEAQ. The trim removed 1 base at V and 4 bases at J, leaving 16 bases unmatched. The CDR3 contains 19 residues. In DNA, the CDR3 is TGTGCCAGCAGCTTAGTAGCCTTTGGCGGGGGGGCCCAAGTAGAGACCCAGTACTTC. Translating gives CASSLVAFGGGAQVETQYF.

This clone was observed a handful of times. V and J are TRBV7-9 and TRBJ2-1; D assignment may be TRBD1 or TRBD2 (5 bases each). The CDR3 contains 14 residues. V was pared by 3 bases and J by 7 bases, with 13 bases between. CDR1 is SEHNR, CDR2 FQNEAQ, per germline (reference sequence). Written as DNA, the CDR3 is TGTGCCAGCAGCTTCAGGGAGTGGAGAAATGAGCAGTTCTTC. As protein: CASSFREWRNEQFF.

This clone was observed a handful of times. J is TRBJ2-5 and V is TRBV6-5; no firm D call. Germline CDR1 is MNHEY and CDR2 is SVGAGI. Trimming left V 5 bases short and J 2 bases short, with 9 bases between. The CDR3 totals 13 residues. CDR3 protein: CASSQEWQETQYF. The CDR3 DNA is TGTGCCAGCAGTCAAGAGTGGCAAGAGACCCAGTACTTC.

The J gene is TRBJ2-3, the V gene TRBV5-1; D not resolved. V was cut by 5 bases and J by 1 base, with 5 bases left in between. CDR1 SGHRS and CDR2 YFSETQ come from the germline V gene. The CDR3 consists of 12 residues. The DNA of the CDR3 is TGCGCCAGCAGTGGGGGCACAGATACGCAGTATTTT. It specifies CASSGGTDTQYF.

V gene TRBV11-2 combines with J gene TRBJ2-7, with 7 bases matching TRBD1. This CDR3 has 15 amino acids. The V gene's germline CDR1 is SGHAT and CDR2 FQNNGV. The junction had 11 bases not matched to a gene; V was cut back by 6 bases and J by 3 bases. The CDR3 region has the DNA TGTGCCAGCAGGAAGGGACCAGGGGGTATCTACGAGCAGTACTTC. It yields the protein CASRKGPGGIYEQYF.

This chain joins TRBV4-2 and TRBJ2-1; 10 nucleotides match TRBD2. CDR1 and CDR2 (germline): LGHNA, YNFKEQ. The CDR3 sequence is 14 residues long. Trimming at V came to 6 bases and at J to 8 bases, leaving 7 bases not matched to a gene. In nucleotides, the CDR3 is TGTGCCAGCAGTCACCTAGCGGGGGTTGATGAGCAGTTCTTC. It translates to CASSHLAGVDEQFF.

The chain carries TRBV19 and TRBJ2-7, with 7 positions matching TRBD1. Germline CDR1 and CDR2: LNHDA and SQIVND (reference sequence). The junction had 21 bases not matched to a gene; V was cut back by 7 bases and J by 0 bases. This CDR3 spans 19 amino acids. For the CDR3, the DNA is TGTGCCAGTACCCCAACTAAAATTTCCGGGACAGAGTTCTCCTACGAGCAGTACTTC. Translating gives CASTPTKISGTEFSYEQYF. The full variable domain, its missing parts supplied by reference TRBV19 and TRBJ2-7, is DGGITQSPKYLFRKEGQNVTLSCEQNLNHDAMYWYRQDPGQGLRLIYYSQIVNDFQKGDIAEGYSVSREKKESFPLTVTSAQKNPTAFYLCASTPTKISGTEFSYEQYFGPGTRLTVT.

The rearrangement links TRBV18 to TRBJ1-2, with TRBD1 as a possible D gene (5 bases). The CDR3 runs 14 residues. The germline CDR1 and CDR2 sequences are KGHSH and LQKENI. The germline V and J ends were trimmed by 0 bases and 4 bases, with 9 bases remaining between them. Written as DNA, the CDR3 is TGTGCCAGCTCACCACCCGAGGGGTTCTATGGCTACACCTTC. Translation gives CASSPPEGFYGYTF.

The V call is TRBV2, the J call TRBJ1-6, with 10 bases aligning to TRBD1. Looked up from germline, CDR1 is SNHLY and CDR2 is FYNNEI. V was pared by 6 bases and J by 7 bases, with 6 bases of the junction left unmatched. This CDR3 spans 15 amino acids. CDR3 DNA: TGTGCCAGCAGAAATGGACAGGGGGAAAATTCACCCCTCCACTTT. It yields the protein CASRNGQGENSPLHF.

The chain is built from TRBV2 and TRBJ1-1; a weak D match, TRBD1 (5 bases). V gave up 9 bases and J gave up 5 bases, with 7 bases separating them. The germline V gene encodes CDR1 SNHLY and CDR2 FYNNEI. CDR3 length: 10 amino acids. The DNA of the CDR3 is TGTGCCAGTGGGGGTACTGAAGCTTTCTTT. It is translated as CASGGTEAFF.